This T cell receptor beta chain is drawn from a study of T cells in Graves' hyperthyroidism and ophthalmopathy. Study results and limitations: Blood also showed most of the thyroid clonotypes that were expanded above 0.001. Ophthalmopathy and stable hyperthyroidism were separated by a 13 V-J model.

Note on this clonotype: The antigen remains unidentified.

CDR1 and CDR2 from the germline V gene are SEHNR and FQNEAQ (reference sequence). This CDR3 has 15 amino acids. V lost 5 bases to trimming and J lost 3 bases; unmatched junction nucleotides: 8. Amplified TCR beta CDR3 regions derived from RNA transcripts. Carried out on the TCR CDR3, a first-round RT-PCR used the HTBI primer set. TCRdb re-derived calls from the multiplex PCR reads in MiXCR, one entry per CDR3 protein. This table has over 700,000 distinct CDR3 sequences, 35% appearing once. This chain uses TRBV7-9 with TRBJ1-2; 8 nucleotides line up with TRBD1. The clonotype was recovered from a middle-aged woman with Graves' hyperthyroidism. The sequenced sample consisted of blood. The CDR3 sequence: CASSRGQGRDYGYTF. Here the CDR3 DNA reads TGTGCCAGCAGCCGCGGACAGGGACGGGACTATGGCTACACCTTC.